Sequencing of this T cell receptor (beta chain) was carried out in a study of shared clonotypes between healthy human individuals. As to this clone: Its antigen is not identified.

Method: immunoSEQ multiplex PCR; TCRdb's copy keeps in-frame clones and lacks some. The sample holds 630,000 or so clones, nearly 98% seen once. Study findings and constraints: The study found about 5% of naive CD4 clonotypes shared across a few donors.

The naive CD8 population came from CD45RO-negative cells selected for CCR7, without terminally differentiated effector memory CD45RA+ cells. The CDR3 is made up of 15 amino acids. The germline V gene has CDR1 SGHRS and CDR2 YFSETQ. Trimming removed 4 bases from V and 8 bases from J; junction bases left unmatched: 9. The sequence was collected from a man aged 25 to 40 in good health. This sequence joins TRBV5-1 and TRBJ1-4; TRBD1 aligns across 9 bases. The sample consisted of naive CD8+ T cells sorted from blood. The CDR3 DNA reads TGCGCCAGCAGCGGGGAACAGGGGGCTAGGGAAAAACTGTTTTTT. This translates into CASSGEQGAREKLFF.